This TCR beta chain was found in a study of cytomegalovirus exposure and HLA in healthy donors. Across the whole study: Roughly 80 million unique TCRs from HLA-typed donors were held in an early data release. General study points: Accurate prediction of most subjects' HLA-A and HLA-B alleles from TCR beta sequences was reported. HLA allele associations emerged for about 18,000 TCR beta sequences in a later analysis, at 0.05 false discovery rate.

This clone was counted once. The antigen remains unidentified. Germline values: CDR1 MNHGY, CDR2 SAAAGT. The CDR3 sequence is 16 residues long. Trimming removed 4 bases from V and 6 bases from J; junction bases left unmatched: 12. PCR primers comprised 60 Vbeta and 13 Jbeta primers. TCRdb's table, derived via immunoSEQ multiplex PCR, lists solely in-frame clones and lacks some. The sample includes roughly 100,000 clones, roughly four fifths of them seen just once. The receptor's source is a man in his fifties or sixties in good health and CMV-seronegative. The sample comprised PBMCs. This sequence joins TRBV6-8 and TRBJ2-4, with 7 positions matching TRBD1. CDR3 nucleotide sequence: TGTGCCAGCAGTTCTCGACAGGGCCTCCGGCCAAACATTCAGTACTTC. It specifies CASSSRQGLRPNIQYF.